These T cell receptor beta chains were read from a single sample in a study of blood T cell repertoires in COVID-19. This table comes from immunoSEQ multiplex PCR, and its TCRdb copy is limited to in-frame clones, with some not included. The sample holds about 140,000 clones, about 87% seen once. Sequencing was done on a sample of peripheral blood. The origin of the receptors is a human donor with COVID-19, enrolled during active disease. The donor label of this sample is uncertain. The CDR3 runs from the conserved cysteine through the conserved F or W. A D gene is named only where the DNA matches it firmly. Rows give clone size only sometimes, using once, few, many, or a class for an expanded clone.

clone size	D gene	V gene	J gene	CDR3 protein	CDR3 DNA
.	TRBD1	TRBV6-5	TRBJ1-1	CASTPVSTGGDEAFF	TGTGCCAGCACCCCGGTTTCGACAGGGGGCGATGAAGCTTTCTTT
.	TRBD2	TRBV29-1	TRBJ2-5	CSVEAKSSGRAGSETQYF	TGCAGCGTTGAAGCCAAGTCAAGCGGGAGGGCCGGTAGTGAGACCCAGTACTTC
.	TRBD1	TRBV25-1	TRBJ2-5	CASSLRDRGLTETQYF	TGTGCCAGCAGTTTACGGGACAGGGGGCTGACGGAGACCCAGTACTTC
.	.	TRBV2	TRBJ1-6	CASTKGVPSPLHF	TGTGCCAGCACCAAAGGGGTGCCATCACCCCTCCACTTT
.	TRBD1	TRBV11-2	TRBJ1-2	CASRITGGSSYTF	TGTGCCAGCAGAATAACAGGGGGGTCTAGCTACACCTTC
.	.	TRBV6-5	TRBJ1-3	CASSYSRRGSGNTIYF	TGTGCCAGCAGTTACTCGCGCCGGGGGTCCGGAAACACCATATATTTT
once	.	TRBV5-6	TRBJ1-1	CASSLYVGAQLNTEAFF	TGTGCCAGCAGCTTATACGTGGGGGCCCAGTTGAACACTGAAGCTTTCTTT
.	TRBD1	TRBV9	TRBJ2-2	CASSVDATGGTGELFF	TGTGCCAGCAGCGTAGATGCGACAGGGGGCACCGGGGAGCTGTTTTTT
.	.	TRBV7-9	TRBJ1-1	CASSLAGRGVEAFF	TGTGCCAGCAGCTTAGCGGGGCGCGGGGTTGAAGCTTTCTTT
.	.	TRBV11-2	TRBJ1-3	CATTGPGVYSGNTIYF	TGTGCCACCACAGGCCCAGGGGTCTATAGTGGAAACACCATATATTTT
few	.	TRBV15	TRBJ2-7	CATSRDPSDEQYF	TGTGCCACCAGCAGAGATCCCAGTGACGAGCAGTACTTC
.	.	TRBV18	TRBJ2-5	CASSSTGEETQYF	TGTGCCAGCTCATCTACGGGGGAAGAGACCCAGTACTTC
.	TRBD1	TRBV27	TRBJ1-2	CASSFQGALGYTF	TGTGCCAGCAGTTTCCAGGGGGCGCTTGGCTACACCTTC
.	TRBD1	TRBV7-9	TRBJ1-6	CASSLPRGQADSPLHF	TGTGCCAGCAGCTTACCAAGGGGACAGGCCGATTCACCCCTCCACTTT
.	TRBD1	TRBV19	TRBJ1-5	CASSAQQGVSNQPQHF	TGTGCCAGTAGTGCCCAACAGGGGGTTAGCAATCAGCCCCAGCATTTT
once	.	TRBV28	TRBJ1-2	CASSAGSTNEDGYTF	TGTGCCAGCTCGGCCGGTTCTACGAACGAGGATGGCTACACCTTC
.	.	TRBV5-1	TRBJ2-1	CASSPDRDEQFF	TGCGCCAGCAGCCCGGACAGAGATGAGCAGTTCTTC
.	TRBD1	TRBV6-2/TRBV6-3	TRBJ1-2	CASSYSQGGSDYGYTF	TGTGCCAGCAGTTACTCTCAGGGGGGCTCGGACTATGGCTACACCTTC
.	TRBD1	TRBV7-4	TRBJ2-7	CASSQTQWGQGSLYEQYF	TGTGCCAGCAGCCAGACACAATGGGGACAGGGAAGTTTATACGAGCAGTACTTC
once	TRBD1	TRBV4-1	TRBJ1-4	CASSHGRQGPLDEKLFF	TGCGCCAGCAGCCACGGAAGACAGGGACCTTTAGATGAAAAACTGTTTTTT
.	.	TRBV7-2	TRBJ2-6	CASSLEGASGANVLTF	TGTGCCAGCAGCTTAGAAGGGGCCTCTGGGGCCAACGTCCTGACTTTC
.	.	TRBV23-1	TRBJ1-4	CASSQSAGSNEKLFF	TGCGCCAGCAGTCAATCCGCAGGCTCCAATGAAAAACTGTTTTTT
.	.	TRBV4-2	TRBJ2-5	CASSQGASRETQYF	TGTGCCAGCAGCCAAGGTGCGTCTCGGGAGACCCAGTACTTC
.	TRBD2	TRBV12-3/TRBV12-4	TRBJ2-5	CASISGRLKTQYF	TGTGCCAGCATTAGCGGGAGGCTGAAGACCCAGTACTTC
.	TRBD2	TRBV11-3	TRBJ2-3	CASSSGGADTQYF	TGTGCCAGCAGTTCGGGGGGAGCAGATACGCAGTATTTT
few	.	TRBV10-1	TRBJ1-3	CASSGNSGNTIYF	TGCGCCAGCTCCGGGAACTCTGGAAACACCATATATTTT
.	TRBD1	TRBV18	TRBJ1-1	CASSRGQGSFF	TGTGCCAGCTCACGAGGACAGGGGTCTTTCTTT
.	.	TRBV5-4	TRBJ2-5	CASSLRSAGQETQYF	TGTGCCAGCAGCTTGCGTTCGGCGGGTCAGGAGACCCAGTACTTC
.	.	TRBV5-1	TRBJ1-2	CASSMTELYGYTF	TGCGCCAGCAGCATGACAGAACTCTATGGCTACACCTTC
.	TRBD2	TRBV19	TRBJ2-7	CASSIGREASYEQYF	TGTGCCAGTAGTATAGGGCGGGAGGCCTCCTACGAGCAGTACTTC
.	.	TRBV2	TRBJ1-2	CAGTETTNYGYTF	TGTGCCGGAACAGAGACCACTAACTATGGCTACACCTTC
.	TRBD1	TRBV5-1	TRBJ1-4	CASSPRDSNEKLFF	TGCGCCAGCAGCCCCCGGGACAGTAATGAAAAACTGTTTTTT
.	.	TRBV4-1	TRBJ2-2	CASSQRGLGGELFF	TGCGCCAGCAGCCAGCGAGGGCTAGGCGGGGAGCTGTTTTTT
.	TRBD2	TRBV30	TRBJ2-7	CACPISGGPTEQYF	TGTGCCTGCCCGATTTCGGGGGGACCTACGGAGCAGTACTTC
.	.	TRBV11-2	TRBJ2-7	CASSLLGPNYEQYF	TGTGCCAGCAGCTTATTGGGGCCGAACTACGAGCAGTACTTC
.	TRBD2	TRBV7-9	TRBJ2-1	CASSLDNSGKQFF	TGTGCCAGCAGCTTAGACAATAGCGGGAAGCAGTTCTTC
.	.	TRBV9	TRBJ2-6	CASSVVPGTVSGANVLTF	TGTGCCAGCAGCGTAGTGCCAGGGACTGTATCTGGGGCCAACGTCCTGACTTTC
.	.	TRBV18	TRBJ2-1	CASSPPSLGANEQFF	TGTGCCAGCTCACCACCGTCTCTAGGGGCCAATGAGCAGTTCTTC
.	.	TRBV28	TRBJ1-2	CASSKTGRYGYTF	TGTGCCAGCAGTAAAACAGGGCGCTATGGCTACACCTTC
.	.	TRBV5-1	TRBJ1-1	CASSLVAGARTEAFF	TGCGCCAGCAGCTTGGTAGCAGGGGCGCGCACTGAAGCTTTCTTT
once	.	TRBV19	TRBJ1-1	CASSISGNTEAFF	TGTGCCAGTAGTATATCGGGGAACACTGAAGCTTTCTTT
.	TRBD2	TRBV5-4	TRBJ2-2	CASTLGLAGANTGELFF	TGTGCCAGCACCCTCGGACTAGCGGGGGCAAACACCGGGGAGCTGTTTTTT